The clone carrying this TCR beta chain has a handful of counts. What it binds is unknown. The sample comes from a study of T cells in localized non-small cell lung cancer. TCRdb keeps only in-frame clones here, not all; method: immunoSEQ multiplex PCR. This table has a few thousand clones, around 21% appearing once. The study, taken as a whole, reports: Higher adjacent-lung clonality was associated with shorter survival.

CDR3 length: 12 amino acids. Trimming pared 0 bases from V and 9 bases from J, leaving 7 bases between. Germline CDR1 MNHGY, CDR2 SAAAGT. J is TRBJ2-3 and V is TRBV6-8; the D is unclear. This specimen consisted of lung tumor tissue, obtained before any cancer treatment. This sequence was found in a male donor at least 60 years old with stage II lung adenocarcinoma. CDR3 sequence reads: CASSYSRATQYF. The CDR3 DNA sequence: TGTGCCAGCAGTTACTCCCGGGCCACGCAGTATTTT.